This TCR beta chain is from a study of cytomegalovirus exposure and HLA in healthy donors. Study results and caveats: When presence/absence was analysed, sequencing depth was taken to be roughly uniform across donors. Earlier analysis yielded a pattern in which most TCR beta V segments were productive about 87% or about 30% of the time.

Germline assignment: CDR1 SEHNR and CDR2 FQNEAQ (reference sequence). This CDR3 comprises 13 residues. Trimming pared 10 bases from V and 0 bases from J, leaving 13 bases between. This clone has only a few counts. As yet, its antigen is unknown. The PCR was carried out with 60 Vbeta primers and 13 Jbeta primers. The protocol was immunoSEQ multiplex PCR, while the TCRdb copy is restricted to in-frame clones and leaves out a portion. The data contain approximately 110,000 clones, more than 75% of them singletons. As for the donors, each was a healthy bone marrow donor. Sequenced: PBMCs. This clonotype originated in a man aged 40-50 years in good health and CMV-seronegative. The V call is TRBV7-9, the J call TRBJ2-7, with D possibly matching TRBD2 (5 bases). CDR3 sequence (DNA): TGTGCCACCATTGAGCGGAGCTCCTACGAGCAGTACTTC. Encoded protein: CATIERSSYEQYF. Combining the CDR3 with reference TRBV7-9 and TRBJ2-7 gives the whole variable domain DTGVSQNPRHKITKRGQNVTFRCDPISEHNRLYWYRQTLGQGPEFLTYFQNEAQLEKSRLLSDRFSAERPKGSFSTLEIQRTEQGDSAMYLCATIERSSYEQYFGPGTRLTVT.